The next 6 T cell receptor beta chains were all read from a single sample in a study of blood T cell repertoires in COVID-19. TCRdb keeps only in-frame clones here, not all; method: immunoSEQ multiplex PCR. The sample has hundreds of thousands of clones, approximately 88% seen once. Specimen: PBMCs or T cells enriched from blood (not recorded which). These receptor sequences come from a woman aged 25 to 39 with acute COVID-19.

The rearrangement joins TRBV27 to TRBJ2-3, with D perhaps TRBD1 (5 bases). V gave up 4 bases and J gave up 5 bases, with 16 bases separating them. Germline values: CDR1 MNHEY, CDR2 SMNVEV (reference sequence). The CDR3 runs to 15 residues. Written as DNA, the CDR3 is TGTGCCAGCAGTTACCTCGAAGGGGCAGGAGATACGCAGTATTTT. It specifies CASSYLEGAGDTQYF.

This chain uses TRBV19 with TRBJ1-2; D unresolved. The CDR3 is 16 amino acids. From germline, CDR1 is LNHDA and CDR2 SQIVND (reference sequence). Trimming removed 5 bases from V and 0 bases from J, with 16 bases in between. CDR3 DNA sequence: TGTGCCAGTAGTCTCTACTCATACGGTGCTAACTATGGCTACACCTTC. As protein: CASSLYSYGANYGYTF.

The chain is built from TRBV5-1 and TRBJ2-1; TRBD1 matches at 7 bases. The CDR3 totals 14 residues. Per the germline V gene, CDR1 is SGHRS and CDR2 is YFSETQ. The V segment lost 2 bases and the J segment 6 bases; nucleotides outside the gene matches: 5. The CDR3 coding sequence is TGCGCCAGCAGCTTATACAGGGGTGGCAATGAGCAGTTCTTC. This gives the protein CASSLYRGGNEQFF.

This chain links TRBV14 with TRBJ1-3; D is unclear. V lost 4 bases and J lost 5, with 9 bases in between. CDR1 is SGHDN, CDR2 FVKESK, per germline. The length of the CDR3 is 13 residues. This chain's CDR3 is CASSLLHRNTIYF. Here the CDR3 DNA reads TGTGCCAGCAGCCTACTACACCGAAACACCATATATTTT.

The gene calls are TRBV10-3 and TRBJ1-4; a possible D gene is TRBD1 (6 bases). The CDR3 totals 13 residues. V was shortened by 8 bases and J by 6 bases, with 13 bases between the two germline ends. Germline V gene lookup returns CDR1 ENHRY and CDR2 SYGVKD. CDR3 residues: CAIGGRADEKLFF. CDR3 bases: TGTGCCATCGGGGGCAGGGCGGATGAAAAACTGTTTTTT.

The table lists this clone with a count of one. V gene TRBV18 combines with J gene TRBJ1-2; no reliable D call. The length of the CDR3 is 15 residues. Between the trimmed V and J ends, which lost 1 base and 1 base, there was a span of 10 bases. CDR1 is KGHSH, CDR2 LQKENI, per germline. CDR3: CASSPRTDLNYGYTF. The CDR3, as DNA: TGTGCCAGCTCACCACGAACAGATCTTAACTATGGCTACACCTTC.